The sequence of this T cell receptor (beta chain) was determined in a study of blood T cell repertoires in COVID-19. Overall study: The origin of the acute and convalescent COVID-19 samples was the United States, Italy and Spain. In each case, the material was cDNA or gDNA derived from T cells, B-cell-depleted T cells, or PBMCs.

Method: immunoSEQ multiplex PCR; TCRdb's copy keeps in-frame clones and lacks some. Here the sample spans about 11,000 clones, around 85% being singletons. J lost 8 bases, V lost 5 bases, and 13 bases had no gene match. Germline values: CDR1 SGHAT, CDR2 FQNNGV. The CDR3 has 15 amino acids. This TCR derives from a man between 65 and 85 years old with active COVID-19. Sequenced sample: peripheral blood. This chain joins TRBV11-2 and TRBJ1-2; 8 bases line up with TRBD1. The CDR3 bases are TGTGCCAGCAGCACCGGACAGGGATCTCTCTCGGGCTACACCTTC. It yields the protein CASSTGQGSLSGYTF.